The 19 T cell receptor beta chains in this list originate from one sample, sequenced in a study of early T cells in non-severe SARS-CoV-2 infection (dated by TCRdb to the early 2020s). Library prep was done by 5' RACE. Sequencing took place on a NextSeq 500. TCRdb ran its own pipeline on the public reads, namely fastp trimming at Q25 and MiXCR clone calling, and kept in-frame beta chains. Each CDR3 protein gets just one entry, which takes the most common genes and DNA from the rows behind it. Recorded for this sample are 25,000 to 30,000 distinct CDR3 sequences; 4.4% of them occurred a single time. The ten largest account for about an eighth of the sample. Sequenced input: whole blood. The source of these receptors is an adult who was a healthcare worker with PCR-confirmed SARS-CoV-2 infection or an uninfected control (not recorded which).

This clonotype was detected ten times or more. CDR3 protein: CATSDPGETQYF. The CDR3 DNA follows: TGTGCCACCAGTGATCCCGGGGAGACCCAGTACTTC. The chain is built from TRBV24-1 and TRBJ2-5; D is ambiguous. The CDR3 is made up of 12 amino acids. CDR1 is KGHDR and CDR2 is SFDVKD in the germline V gene. V lost 3 bases, J lost 5 bases, and 6 bases lay in between.

Ten or more counts support this clonotype. The chain joins TRBV7-9 to TRBJ1-2, with 11 bases fitting TRBD1. V shed 3 bases and J 0 bases; nucleotides not matched to a gene: 3. The CDR3 extends over 16 amino acids. Germline assignment: CDR1 SEHNR and CDR2 FQNEAQ (reference sequence). The CDR3 sequence is CASSFQDRGPNYGYTF. The DNA of the CDR3 is TGTGCCAGCAGCTTTCAGGACAGGGGGCCTAACTATGGCTACACCTTC. The full variable domain, completed using reference TRBV7-9 and TRBJ1-2, is DTGVSQNPRHKITKRGQNVTFRCDPISEHNRLYWYRQTLGQGPEFLTYFQNEAQLEKSRLLSDRFSAERPKGSFSTLEIQRTEQGDSAMYLCASSFQDRGPNYGYTFGSGTRLTVV.

This clonotype was detected ten times or more. The gene calls are TRBV12-3 or TRBV12-4 and TRBJ2-3; D tentatively fits TRBD1 or TRBD2 (5 bases each). The CDR3 runs to 12 residues. Trimming pared 6 bases from V and 8 bases from J, leaving 12 bases between. CDR3 sequence: CASSQVGTTQYF. The CDR3 DNA reads TGTGCCAGCAGCCAAGTTGGGACTACGCAGTATTTT.

This clonotype has ten or more counts. The V call is TRBV21-1, the J call TRBJ2-2; the table's D call, TRBD1, has no DNA check behind it. TRBV21-1 is tagged as a pseudogene. The CDR3 sequence is 16 residues long. The CDR3 DNA sequence: TGTGCCAGCAGCAACAAACAGGCGATGAACACCGGGGAGCTGTTTTTT. It encodes CASSNKQAMNTGELFF.

This clonotype was counted many times. The chain uses TRBV5-6 and TRBJ2-5; 8 positions agree with TRBD1. The V gene's germline CDR1 is SGHDT and CDR2 YYEEEE. V lost 3 bases to trimming and J lost 13 bases; unmatched junction nucleotides: 11. The CDR3 runs to 13 residues. The CDR3 protein is CASSWGDRGPWYF. The CDR3 nucleotides are TGTGCCAGCAGCTGGGGCGACAGGGGACCCTGGTACTTC.

This clonotype was picked up many times. The rearrangement uses TRBV5-6 and TRBJ2-2, with TRBD2 matching 13 bases. There are 16 residues in the CDR3. J gave up 4 bases and V 3 bases, and 3 bases lay outside the gene matches. Per germline, CDR1 SGHDT and CDR2 YYEEEE. The CDR3 region has the DNA TGTGCCAGCAGCTCAGGGACTAGCGGGATCACCGGGGAGCTGTTTTTT. Its translation: CASSSGTSGITGELFF.

This clonotype was seen at least ten times. CDR3 in amino acids: CSVETSGRDQETQYF. CDR3 sequence (DNA): TGCAGCGTTGAGACTAGCGGGAGGGATCAAGAGACCCAGTACTTC. This sequence joins TRBV29-1 and TRBJ2-5, with 14 bases matching TRBD2. V shed 3 bases and J 2 bases; nucleotides not matched to a gene: 2. The CDR3 extends over 15 amino acids. Germline V CDR1 and CDR2: SQVTM, ANQGSEA.

This clonotype has only a few counts. CDR3 DNA: TGTGCCAGCAGAGGACAGTCTTCAAGCACTGAAGCTTTCTTT. Translating gives CASRGQSSSTEAFF. The rearrangement uses TRBV12-3 or TRBV12-4 and TRBJ1-1; TRBD1 is a possible D gene (6 bases). Trimming removed 6 bases from V and 4 bases from J, with 15 bases in between. The CDR3 covers 14 residues.

Ten or more counts support this clonotype. This chain connects TRBV2 to TRBJ2-5; D may be TRBD1 (6 bases). Deletions cut 8 bases from V and 4 bases from J, with 17 bases between. The CDR3 has 14 amino acids. Germline-derived CDR1 and CDR2 are SNHLY and FYNNEI. CDR3 bases: TGTGCCAGCCCGAAGACAGGCCCCCCAGAGACCCAGTACTTC. It encodes CASPKTGPPETQYF.

This clonotype was counted many times. The chain joins TRBV5-1 to TRBJ2-7; 7 bases line up with TRBD2. CDR1 SGHRS and CDR2 YFSETQ come from the germline V gene. This CDR3 spans 16 amino acids. V lost 1 base, J lost 0 bases, and 7 bases stayed unmatched. The CDR3 DNA sequence: TGCGCCAGCAGCTTGACTCCCGCGGGAGCCTCCTACGAGCAGTACTTC. This sequence encodes CASSLTPAGASYEQYF.

This clonotype was seen a handful of times. The V call is TRBV18, the J call TRBJ2-3; D gene unclear. Trimming removed 4 bases at V and 2 bases at J, with 7 bases between. The CDR3 totals 13 residues. CDR1 KGHSH and CDR2 LQKENI come from the germline V gene. In DNA form, the CDR3 reads TGTGCCAGCTCACGGGTCCTCACAGATACGCAGTATTTT. The encoded protein is CASSRVLTDTQYF. The complete variable domain, with remaining parts taken from reference TRBV18 and TRBJ2-3, reads NAGVMQNPRHLVRRRGQEARLRCSPMKGHSHVYWYRQLPEEGLKFMVYLQKENIIDESGMPKERFSAEFPKEGPSILRIQQVVRGDSAAYFCASSRVLTDTQYFGPGTRLTVL.

Ten or more counts support this clonotype. This chain's CDR3 is CASSKEVIPAGNTDTQYF. CDR3 sequence (DNA): TGTGCCAGCAGCAAAGAAGTTATCCCCGCAGGGAACACAGATACGCAGTATTTT. This chain connects TRBV21-1 to TRBJ2-3; the DNA was not compared with TRBD1, the D call given in the table. TRBV21-1 is a documented pseudogene. The CDR3 is 18 amino acids.

This clonotype was detected ten times or more. The chain carries TRBV12-3 or TRBV12-4 and TRBJ2-6; D uncertain. V lost 5 bases and J lost 0, with 11 bases in between. The CDR3 is made up of 16 amino acids. Here the CDR3 DNA reads TGTGCCAGCAGTCCCCGTTTCAGCTCTGGGGCCAACGTCCTGACTTTC. Its translation is CASSPRFSSGANVLTF.

This clonotype was counted at least ten times. This rearrangement joins TRBV6-6 to TRBJ2-2; 7 bases match TRBD2. The junction had 14 bases not matched to a gene; V was cut back by 6 bases and J by 1 base. The CDR3 loop spans 18 amino acids. Germline CDR1 is MNHNY and CDR2 is SVGAGI (reference sequence). CDR3 coding DNA: TGTGCCAGCAGCCAACTAGCGATACCGCCCTTGAACACCGGGGAGCTGTTTTTT. This gives the protein CASSQLAIPPLNTGELFF.

This clonotype was seen ten or more times. J is TRBJ2-1 and V is TRBV10-3; 8 nucleotides match TRBD1. V lost 10 bases and J lost 1; bases outside the gene matches: 6. This CDR3 comprises 14 residues. The germline V gene has CDR1 ENHRY and CDR2 SYGVKD. The CDR3: CATSQGASYNEQFF. The CDR3 nucleotides are TGTGCCACCTCTCAGGGGGCATCCTACAATGAGCAGTTCTTC.

In this sample, this clonotype turned up many times. The gene calls are TRBV20-1 and TRBJ1-4, with unresolved D. Looked up from germline, CDR1 is DFQATT and CDR2 is SNEGSKA (reference sequence). This CDR3 contains 11 residues. Deletions cut 5 bases from V and 8 bases from J, with 9 bases between. CDR3 amino acids: CSAEGPEKLFF. CDR3 nucleotides: TGCAGTGCTGAGGGCCCCGAAAAACTGTTTTTT.

This clonotype was picked up many times. The rearrangement joins TRBV28 to TRBJ2-7; TRBD1 is a possible D gene (6 bases). CDR3 size: 14 residues. Germline V CDR1 and CDR2: MDHEN, SYDVKM. V was clipped by 5 bases and J by 2 bases, with 13 bases between them. The chain's CDR3 is CASSRFGQTYEQYV. CDR3 DNA sequence: TGTGCCAGCAGTAGATTTGGACAGACCTACGAGCAGTACGTC.

This clonotype appeared many times. J is TRBJ1-6 and V is TRBV27; perhaps TRBD1 as D (5 bases). Germline V gene sequence: CDR1 MNHEY, CDR2 SMNVEV (reference sequence). The CDR3 has 16 amino acids. Trimming removed 4 bases at V and 1 base at J, with 11 bases between. The CDR3: CASSSSRGSYNSPLHF. The CDR3 region has the DNA TGTGCCAGCAGTTCGAGCCGGGGGTCCTATAATTCACCCCTCCACTTT.

The chain recombines TRBV11-2 with TRBJ2-1; 7 bases fit TRBD2. This CDR3 is 15 amino acids long. Germline assignment: CDR1 SGHAT and CDR2 FQNNGV. J lost 5 bases, V lost 5 bases, and 9 bases had no gene match. The CDR3 nucleotides are TGTGCCAGCAGCGGGACTATACAAAGGGACAATGAGCAGTTCTTC. Encoded protein: CASSGTIQRDNEQFF.